A selection of T cell receptor beta chains follows, all from one sample in a study of cytomegalovirus exposure and HLA in healthy donors. Method: immunoSEQ multiplex PCR; TCRdb's copy keeps in-frame clones and lacks some. The table has hundreds of thousands of clones, roughly 68% seen once. The sequenced sample was PBMCs. All receptors come from a man in his forties in good health and CMV-seropositive. Each CDR3 is given without its conserved first and last residue.

v_gene	j_gene	CDR3aa
TRBV19	TRBJ1-1	ASIFGQRSTEAF
TRBV5-1	TRBJ2-3	ASKLPSGGVDTQY
TRBV11-1	TRBJ1-5	ASSLGSGNQPQH
TRBV6-5	TRBJ1-2	ASSSKVGSEGYT
TRBV19	TRBJ2-5	ASSIDYRGYVRQETQY
TRBV5-1	TRBJ1-3	ASSLGGASGNTIY
TRBV25-1	TRBJ1-3	ASSLLDGSSGNTIY
TRBV5-8	TRBJ1-2	ASSLRSTAGYT
TRBV5-1	TRBJ2-3	ASSLQGGGADTQY
TRBV5-8	TRBJ2-5	ASKYRGGETQY
TRBV9	TRBJ2-5	ASSVGTSGIQETQY
TRBV19	TRBJ2-5	ASSLTPGVGETQY
TRBV10-3	TRBJ2-3	AIGGSDTQY
TRBV6-5	TRBJ1-2	ASSFLGGFRYGYT
TRBV28	TRBJ1-5	ASTLPRGANQPQH
TRBV5-1	TRBJ2-1	ASSLDGQGGDEQF
TRBV18	TRBJ2-1	ASSPYYMMNNEQF
TRBV6-6	TRBJ1-6	ASSYRGVDSPLH
TRBV6-5	TRBJ2-2	ASRAGPTNTGELF
TRBV4-3	TRBJ2-5	ASSQDYEETQY
TRBV4-2	TRBJ2-4	ASSPPPLAGGPASQY
TRBV7-9	TRBJ2-6	ASSPVGANVLT
TRBV19	TRBJ2-5	ASSRGLKVGETQY
TRBV27	TRBJ2-5	ASSLSEGQGIETQY
TRBV7-9	TRBJ2-3	ASSGTSGGTSTDTQY
TRBV14	TRBJ2-7	ASSQAPGREDSYEQY
TRBV4-3	TRBJ1-2	ASSQDIGDRYGYT
TRBV5-4	-	ASSSTGTGFNEQY
TRBV27	TRBJ2-5	ASSHLPAGGPQETQY
TRBV11-1	TRBJ2-1	ASSAPRTGVPYEQF
TRBV5-6	TRBJ1-1	ASSFRPRGGWNTEAF
TRBV7-2	TRBJ1-4	ASTSDATNEKLF